This T cell receptor (beta chain) was recorded in a study of early T cells in non-severe SARS-CoV-2 infection. About the research overall: With bulk RNA from unsorted whole blood as input, sequencing yielded unpaired chains.

This clonotype has more than one count but fewer than ten. The antigen is undetermined. Broader study findings: Matching against VDJdb likely underestimated virus-specific expansions, favoring anti-spike CD8.

The V gene's germline CDR1 is KGHSH and CDR2 LQKENI. J gave up 6 bases and V 3 bases, and 11 bases lay outside the gene matches. This CDR3 is built from 16 residues. Individual cDNA molecules carried attached unique molecular identifiers. TCRdb reanalysed the 5' RACE reads using MiXCR and keeps one entry per CDR3 protein. The repertoire holds about 38,000 distinct CDR3 sequences, with around 6.5% as singletons. The starting material was whole blood, obtained at baseline. The receptor's source is an adult who was a healthcare worker with PCR-confirmed SARS-CoV-2 infection or an uninfected control (not recorded which). The genes are TRBV18 and TRBJ2-7; TRBD2 agrees at 10 bases. The CDR3 coding sequence is TGTGCCAGCTCACCTACGTCTAGCGGGAGAACCCTCGAGCAGTACTTC. Amino acids: CASSPTSSGRTLEQYF.